What follows are 14 T cell receptor beta chains derived from one specimen sequenced in a study of immune heterogeneity within non-small cell lung tumors. Multiplex PCR amplified the TCR beta CDR3 region. Its first round ran for 9 to 11 cycles with 32 V and 13 J primers. TCRdb redid the calling of the multiplex PCR reads with MiXCR, one entry per CDR3 protein. The sample lists some 31,000 distinct CDR3 sequences, 25% to 30% occurring once. Bulk tumor gDNA, roughly 600 ng per sample, served as the TCR template. From each primary tumor, several far-apart biopsies were obtained during surgery. The study enrolled patients with untreated, newly diagnosed non-small cell lung cancer who underwent curative surgery. Sequenced: lung tumor tissue. These receptors all come from a man between 40 and 49 years old with non-small cell lung cancer.

This clonotype was observed many times. V is TRBV9 and J is TRBJ1-2, with 7 bases matching TRBD1. CDR3 size: 14 residues. CDR1 is SGDLS, CDR2 YYNGEE, per germline. V gave up 1 base and J gave up 8 bases; unmatched junction bases: 8. The CDR3 loop reads CASSVTGRGEGYTF. The CDR3 DNA follows: TGTGCCAGCAGCGTAACGGGCAGGGGGGAAGGCTACACCTTC.

This clonotype showed up many times. The CDR3 DNA sequence: TGTGCCAGCAGCCCACGGACAGGGGATGGCTACACCTTC. Translated: CASSPRTGDGYTF. V usage is TRBV7-2 and J usage is TRBJ1-2; 9 bases line up with TRBD1. Trimming cost V 5 bases and J 6 bases; bases outside gene matches: 4. CDR3 length: 13 residues. Germline V gene data show CDR1 as SGHTA and CDR2 as FQGNSA.

This clonotype was seen a handful of times. The chain is built from TRBV5-8 and TRBJ1-5; D might be TRBD1 (6 bases). The V end lost 0 bases, the J end lost 5 bases, and 12 bases lay between the germline ends. CDR3 length: 15 residues. Germline CDR1 is SGHTS and CDR2 is YDEGEE. The CDR3 DNA is TGTGCCAGCAGCTTGGAGGGGGGGGGCTATCAGCCCCAGCATTTT. This translates into CASSLEGGGYQPQHF. The full variable domain, in which reference TRBV5-8 and TRBJ1-5 provide the parts outside the CDR3, is EAGVTQSPTHLIKTRGQQATLRCSPISGHTSVYWYQQALGLGLQFLLWYDEGEERNRGNFPPRFSGRQFPNYSSELNVNALELEDSALYLCASSLEGGGYQPQHFGDGTRLSIL.

By sample share, this clonotype is medium-sized. The chain links TRBV7-9 to TRBJ2-7; D could derive from TRBD1 or TRBD2 (5 bases each). Germline V gene data show CDR1 as SEHNR and CDR2 as FQNEAQ (reference sequence). The CDR3 is 13 residues long. The V gene lost 6 bases and the J gene lost 0 bases, with 9 bases spanning the gap. The CDR3 protein is CASRLGGSYEQYF. CDR3 bases: TGTGCCAGCAGACTTGGGGGCTCCTACGAGCAGTACTTC.

There are many counts of this clonotype. The rearrangement uses TRBV11-3 and TRBJ2-2; 13 nucleotides agree with TRBD2. Germline assignment: CDR1 SGHNT and CDR2 YENEEA. The trim removed 0 bases at V and 7 bases at J, leaving 8 bases unmatched. The CDR3 covers 18 residues. The CDR3 region is CASSLDRGLAGINGELFF. Written as DNA, the CDR3 is TGTGCCAGCAGCTTAGATCGGGGACTAGCGGGAATCAACGGGGAGCTGTTTTTT.

The CDR3 region has the DNA TGTGCCACCAGTGAACGGAGCGGGAGTAGTGACGAGCAGTACTTC. Translating it yields CATSERSGSSDEQYF. The chain has TRBV24-1 and TRBJ2-7, with 8 bases lining up with TRBD2. The CDR3 is 15 residues long. The V segment lost 4 bases and the J segment 5 bases; nucleotides outside the gene matches: 9. Germline values: CDR1 KGHDR, CDR2 SFDVKD.

For this clonotype: A much larger clone differs from this one at a single base, so this may be a read error. This chain joins TRBV2 and TRBJ1-1; possibly TRBD1 for D (5 bases). The CDR3 is 18 residues long. The germline CDR1 and CDR2 sequences are SNHLY and FYNNEI. The CDR3 DNA is TGTGCCAGCAGTGAAGCGGGTCAAAAGGGACGGATCGACACTGAAGCTTTATTT. Its protein is CASSEAGQKGRIDTEALF.

Comment on this clonotype: One junction end does not reproduce the germline sequence, and a read error may be involved. This chain uses TRBV11-2 with TRBJ1-1, with TRBD1 as a possible D gene (6 bases). The CDR3 length is 14 residues. From germline, CDR1 is SGHAT and CDR2 FQNNGV. Here the CDR3 reads CASNLAGVGTEAFF. The DNA for the CDR3 is TGTGCCAGCAACTTAGCAGGGGTCGGGACTGAAGCTTTCTTT.

CDR3: CATSDFTSESTDTQYF. As DNA, the CDR3 is TGTGCCACCAGTGATTTTACTAGCGAGAGCACAGATACGCAGTATTTT. The gene calls are TRBV24-1 and TRBJ2-3; 7 bases align to TRBD2. Germline CDR1 reads KGHDR; CDR2 reads SFDVKD. Trimming at V came to 1 base and at J to 0 bases, leaving 3 bases not matched to a gene. The CDR3 is made up of 16 amino acids.

This clonotype came up once. The gene calls are TRBV28 and TRBJ1-2; TRBD1 is a possible D gene (6 bases). The CDR3 contains 14 residues. Germline V CDR1 and CDR2: MDHEN, SYDVKM. Between the trimmed V and J ends, which lost 7 bases and 2 bases, there was a span of 14 bases. This CDR3 is CASTHGQPNYGYTF. CDR3 in DNA: TGTGCCAGCACCCATGGACAGCCCAACTATGGCTACACCTTC.

This clonotype was recorded many times. The chain employs TRBV2 and TRBJ1-2; D gene ambiguous. Germline V gene sequence: CDR1 SNHLY, CDR2 FYNNEI. V lost 6 bases and J 8 bases, leaving 13 bases between the germline ends. CDR3 length: 12 amino acids. Written as DNA, the CDR3 is TGTGCCAGCAGCCGCCCGAGTGAGGGCTACACCTTC. Amino acids: CASSRPSEGYTF.

The V and J genes are TRBV18 and TRBJ1-5, with D possibly being TRBD1 (5 bases). The CDR3 contains 19 residues. Trimming stripped 4 bases from V and 1 base from J, with 23 bases between. Germline values: CDR1 KGHSH, CDR2 LQKENI. CDR3 nucleotide sequence: TGTGCCAGCTCACTTCAAGGATTGGGCGCAGGGAAAAGCAATCAGCCCCAGCATTTT. Translating gives CASSLQGLGAGKSNQPQHF. Complete variable domain (other parts from reference TRBV18 and TRBJ1-5): NAGVMQNPRHLVRRRGQEARLRCSPMKGHSHVYWYRQLPEEGLKFMVYLQKENIIDESGMPKERFSAEFPKEGPSILRIQQVVRGDSAAYFCASSLQGLGAGKSNQPQHFGDGTRLSIL.

This clonotype is medium-sized. The chain employs TRBV15 and TRBJ2-1; D is possibly TRBD1 (5 bases). CDR3 length: 14 residues. Germline CDR1 is LNHNV and CDR2 is YYDKDF (reference sequence). The V end lost 1 base, the J end lost 5 bases, and 9 bases lay between the germline ends. The CDR3 DNA reads as TGTGCCACCAGCAGAGCAACAGGTCACAATGAGCAGTTCTTC. Amino acid sequence: CATSRATGHNEQFF.

Judged by abundance, this clonotype is medium-sized. V and J are TRBV6-1 and TRBJ2-5; 8 nucleotides line up with TRBD1. Per germline, CDR1 MNHNS and CDR2 SASEGT. The J segment lost 5 bases and the V segment lost 5 bases, leaving 7 bases of the junction unmatched. The CDR3 consists of 14 residues. CDR3 loop: CASSSGGQGETQYF. CDR3 DNA sequence: TGTGCCAGCAGTTCAGGGGGCCAGGGGGAGACCCAGTACTTC.